The source of this TCR beta chain is a study of shared clonotypes between healthy human individuals. Notes on the study in general: What naive subsets generally showed was a larger estimated richness than memory subsets showed. Generation probabilities were higher for clonotypes shared across all four sorted-subset donors than for unshared ones.

Measured with immunoSEQ multiplex PCR; TCRdb has only the in-frame clones, and not every one. The top ten clones hold around 1.4% of a sample with 950,000 to 1,100,000 clones, about 70% of them seen once. The CDR3 length is 13 residues. Trimming pared 4 bases from V and 1 base from J, leaving 5 bases between. Per the germline V gene, CDR1 is SNHLY and CDR2 is FYNNEI. CD4+ cells were split into CD45RA+ naive and CD45RA-negative memory subsets. On this clone itself: The antigen remains unidentified.

The chain has TRBV2 and TRBJ1-5, with D unclear. Source material: memory CD4+ T cells sorted from blood. Subset in this sample: CD45RA-negative fraction. The sequence came from a man younger than 35 in good health. The CDR3 sequence: CASSGLSNQPQHF. The CDR3 DNA sequence: TGTGCCAGCAGTGGACTAAGCAATCAGCCCCAGCATTTT. Together with reference TRBV2 and TRBJ1-5, the CDR3 gives the full variable domain: EPEVTQTPSHQVTQMGQEVILRCVPISNHLYFYWYRQILGQKVEFLVSFYNNEISEKSEIFDDQFSVERPDGSNFTLKIRSTKLEDSAMYFCASSGLSNQPQHFGDGTRLSIL.